The 8 T cell receptor beta chains below were found in one sample sequenced in a study of graft-versus-host responses after intestinal transplantation. Clones were read by immunoSEQ multiplex PCR, and TCRdb kept only the in-frame ones, dropping some. The profile shows 40,000 to 60,000 clones, roughly 84% of them singletons. No antigen has been assigned to these receptors. The source was unstimulated CD4+ T cells sorted from spleen or lymph node cells, collected before transplant. These receptors were taken from a human donor who was the organ donor for an intestinal transplant.

This chain uses TRBV5-8 with TRBJ2-1; D gene unclear. The CDR3 loop spans 14 amino acids. Trimming took off 4 bases at V and 2 bases at J, with 10 bases between the two ends. From germline, CDR1 is SGHTS and CDR2 YDEGEE. CDR3 DNA: TGTGCCAGCAGCCCCACGAGACCCTACAATGAGCAGTTCTTC. As protein: CASSPTRPYNEQFF.

The CDR3 region has the DNA TGCGCCAGCAGCTTGGTCCAGGGAACGGGGAACACCATATATTTT. Residues: CASSLVQGTGNTIYF. The chain joins TRBV5-1 to TRBJ1-3; maybe TRBD1 (5 bases). V lost 0 bases to trimming and J lost 7 bases, with 14 bases between them. The CDR3 loop spans 15 amino acids. Germline V gene data show CDR1 as SGHRS and CDR2 as YFSETQ.

CDR3 nucleotides: TGTGCCAGCTCACCCGGGACGGCCACCTACGAGCAGTACTTC. It specifies CASSPGTATYEQYF. The rearrangement links TRBV18 to TRBJ2-5; the D gene could be TRBD1 or TRBD2 (5 bases each). The J call is doubtful: the DNA matches TRBJ2-7 better. CDR3 length: 14 amino acids. In germline, CDR1 is KGHSH, CDR2 LQKENI.

The chain uses TRBV29-1 and TRBJ2-7; 9 bases are a match to TRBD1. Germline CDR1 is SQVTM and CDR2 is ANQGSEA. The CDR3 covers 13 residues. V lost 6 bases, J lost 3 bases, and 6 bases stayed unmatched. The CDR3 reads CSVPGTGNYEQYF. The CDR3 DNA reads as TGCAGCGTCCCTGGGACAGGGAACTACGAGCAGTACTTC.

The V gene is TRBV19, the J gene TRBJ2-7; perhaps D is TRBD1 or TRBD2 (6 bases each). Germline CDR1 is LNHDA and CDR2 is SQIVND (reference sequence). Trimming took off 2 bases at V and 0 bases at J, with 11 bases between the two ends. The CDR3 totals 15 residues. In DNA, the CDR3 is TGTGCCAGTAGTATAAAAGGGGGAGGCTCCTACGAGCAGTACTTC. It yields the protein CASSIKGGGSYEQYF. The complete variable domain, with remaining parts taken from reference TRBV19 and TRBJ2-7, reads DGGITQSPKYLFRKEGQNVTLSCEQNLNHDAMYWYRQDPGQGLRLIYYSQIVNDFQKGDIAEGYSVSREKKESFPLTVTSAQKNPTAFYLCASSIKGGGSYEQYFGPGTRLTVT.

The rearrangement uses TRBV9 and TRBJ1-2; 7 bases align to TRBD1. CDR3 length equals 14 residues. V was clipped by 0 bases and J by 4 bases; unmatched bases: 3. Germline CDR1 is SGDLS and CDR2 is YYNGEE. The CDR3 is CASSVETGSYGYTF. The CDR3 coding sequence is TGTGCCAGCAGCGTAGAGACAGGGAGCTATGGCTACACCTTC. The full variable domain, with the rest looked up from reference TRBV9 and TRBJ1-2, is DSGVTQTPKHLITATGQRVTLRCSPRSGDLSVYWYQQSLDQGLQFLIQYYNGEERAKGNILERFSAQQFPDLHSELNLSSLELGDSALYFCASSVETGSYGYTFGSGTRLTVV.

The CDR3 nucleotides read TGCAGCGTTGATATGGTAGCGGGGGAGGGTCAGTTCTTC. Translated, it gives CSVDMVAGEGQFF. The chain couples TRBV29-1 to TRBJ2-1; 9 nucleotides agree with TRBD2. CDR3 size: 13 residues. Germline V lookup: CDR1 SQVTM, CDR2 ANQGSEA. V shed 3 bases, J shed 13 bases, and the junction held 10 bases outside the gene matches.

The CDR3 sequence is CAISGQSNQPQHF. Here the CDR3 DNA reads TGTGCCATCAGCGGACAGAGCAATCAGCCCCAGCATTTT. The genes are TRBV10-3 and TRBJ1-5; D may be TRBD1 (6 bases). Trimming stripped 6 bases from V and 1 base from J, with 7 bases between. Germline V gives CDR1 ENHRY, CDR2 SYGVKD. The CDR3 runs to 13 residues.